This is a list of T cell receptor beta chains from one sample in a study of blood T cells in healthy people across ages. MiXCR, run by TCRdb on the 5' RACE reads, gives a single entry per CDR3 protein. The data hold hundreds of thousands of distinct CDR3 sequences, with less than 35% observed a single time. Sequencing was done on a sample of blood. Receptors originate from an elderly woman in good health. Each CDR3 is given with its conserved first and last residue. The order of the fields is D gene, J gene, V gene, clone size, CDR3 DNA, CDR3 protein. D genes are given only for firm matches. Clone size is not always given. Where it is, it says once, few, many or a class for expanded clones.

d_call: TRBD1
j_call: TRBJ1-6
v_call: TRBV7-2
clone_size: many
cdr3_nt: TGTGCCAGCAGCGTTGGACAGGGGCGCAATTCACCCCTCCACTTT
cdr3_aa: CASSVGQGRNSPLHF

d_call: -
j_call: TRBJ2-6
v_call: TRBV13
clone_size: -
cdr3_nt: TGTGCCAGCAGCTTAATGGGCGAACCCTCTGGGGCCAACGTCCTGACTTTC
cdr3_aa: CASSLMGEPSGANVLTF

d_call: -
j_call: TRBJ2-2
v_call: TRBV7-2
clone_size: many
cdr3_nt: TGTGCCAGCAGCTTTGGCCCCTTGACCACCGGGGAGCTGTTTTTT
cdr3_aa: CASSFGPLTTGELFF

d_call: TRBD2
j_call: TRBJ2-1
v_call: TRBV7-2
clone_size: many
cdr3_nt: TGTGCCAGCAGCTACGGGACTAGGGGGGTTTACAATGAGCAGTTCTTC
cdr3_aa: CASSYGTRGVYNEQFF

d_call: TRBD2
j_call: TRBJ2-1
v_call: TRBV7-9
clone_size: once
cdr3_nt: TGTGCCAGCAGCAAAAGGACTAGCGGGAGCCCGGCCTATGAGCAGTTCTTC
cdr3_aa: CASSKRTSGSPAYEQFF

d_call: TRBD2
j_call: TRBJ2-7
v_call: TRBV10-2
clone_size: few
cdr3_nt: TGCGCCAGTTCGGGACTAGGCGCCGAGCAGTACTTC
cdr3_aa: CASSGLGAEQYF

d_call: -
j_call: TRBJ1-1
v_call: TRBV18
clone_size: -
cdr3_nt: TGTGCCAGCTCACCAAGGGGAACGGCTGAAGCTTTCTTT
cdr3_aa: CASSPRGTAEAFF

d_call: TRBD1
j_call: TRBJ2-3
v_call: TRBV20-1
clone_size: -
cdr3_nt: TGCAGTGCCCGGGGGGGACAGGGGGTAGATACGCAGTATTTT
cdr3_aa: CSARGGQGVDTQYF

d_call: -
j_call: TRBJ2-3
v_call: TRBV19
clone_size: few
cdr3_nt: TGTGCCAGTAGTATCGGGGTCACAGATACGCAGTATTTT
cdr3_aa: CASSIGVTDTQYF

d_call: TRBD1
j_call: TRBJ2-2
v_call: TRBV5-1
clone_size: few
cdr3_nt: TGCGCCAGCAGCGTCTTAGGACAGGGGGACACCGGGGAGCTGTTTTTT
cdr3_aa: CASSVLGQGDTGELFF

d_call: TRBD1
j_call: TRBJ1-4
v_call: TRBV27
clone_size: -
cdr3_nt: TGTGCCAGCAGTTCCAGGGGGCCCTACCCAACTAATGAAAAACTGTTTTTT
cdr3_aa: CASSSRGPYPTNEKLFF